This T cell receptor beta chain was identified during a study of PD-1 blockade in mismatch repair-deficient tumors. Method: immunoSEQ multiplex PCR; TCRdb's copy keeps in-frame clones and lacks some. Here the sample spans more than 50,000 clones, 88% being singletons. Germline V gene sequence: CDR1 SGHDT, CDR2 YYEEEE. CDR3 length equals 13 residues. V was pared by 4 bases and J by 0 bases, with 7 bases between. This clone occurred once. Sequencing was performed on peripheral blood, taken 52 weeks after starting pembrolizumab. The V gene is TRBV5-6, the J gene TRBJ1-1; D ambiguous. The sequence was obtained from an adult with mismatch repair-deficient cancer. CDR3: CASSPHMNTEAFF. CDR3 DNA: TGTGCCAGCAGCCCACATATGAACACTGAAGCTTTCTTT. Together with reference TRBV5-6 and TRBJ1-1, the CDR3 gives the full variable domain: DAGVTQSPTHLIKTRGQQVTLRCSPKSGHDTVSWYQQALGQGPQFIFQYYEEEERQRGNFPDRFSGHQFPNYSSELNVNALLLGDSALYLCASSPHMNTEAFFGQGTRLTVV.